The subject of this entry is one T cell receptor beta chain. This clonotype was seen more than once but under ten times. Its antigen is currently not known. It has no much larger one-base neighbor in the sample; base qualities were not kept. Per the germline V gene (reference sequence), DFQATT is the CDR1 and SNEGSKA is the CDR2. V loses 5 bases, J loses 2 bases, and the germline ends lie 12 bases apart. The CDR3, cysteine through phenylalanine, is 13 amino acids long. Of the read, only the CDR3 DNA is kept; its 39 bases are in frame from base 1. This sample was sequenced with an Illumina HiSeq 2500. TCR beta libraries were prepared by quantitative 5'-RACE with molecular barcodes. As for the original processing: Disease-linked TCR variants were identified with a new computational method built on a probabilistic model of VDJ rearrangement. The public reads were reanalyzed by TCRdb: fastp trimming at Q25, MiXCR alignment, in-frame beta chains only. All rows with the same CDR3 protein become a single entry with the most common DNA and genes. Clone size and V and J calls follow TCRdb, not the original study. Counted in this sample were around 480,000 distinct CDR3 sequences; roughly 18% of them appeared once. Approximately 1% of the sample rests with the top ten.

The sample belongs to a study of CD8 T cells in ankylosing spondylitis (dated by TCRdb to about 2017). Broadly, across the study: The study profiled T cell receptor beta repertoires in healthy donors and ankylosing spondylitis patients to find disease-linked TCR variants. In total, the full study cohort was made up of 85 to 140 healthy donors and 25 or so ankylosing spondylitis patients. Peripheral blood was sampled, and synovial fluid was additionally collected from ankylosing spondylitis patients. Results and caveats for the whole study, not just this receptor: A CD8+ phenotype was shown by the disease-linked clones, which were found at relatively low frequencies in peripheral blood. The disease-linked clones were reported as significantly enriched in matched synovial fluid samples from ankylosing spondylitis patients. Some of the motif variants had been reported before in the synovial fluid and blood of reactive arthritis patients, a finding that suggests common disease-initiation mechanisms. Blood from ankylosing spondylitis patients appeared to be characterized by a TCR beta motif made up of eight highly homologous amino acid variants.

The source is a male donor with ankylosing spondylitis. Source material: blood, either unsorted or a sorted T cell fraction (not recorded which). The V and J segments used are TRBV20-1 and TRBJ1-1; the D gene is not confidently resolved. The CDR3 corresponds to CSADERGNTEAFF. The DNA sequence reads TGCAGTGCTGATGAACGGGGAAACACTGAAGCTTTCTTT.